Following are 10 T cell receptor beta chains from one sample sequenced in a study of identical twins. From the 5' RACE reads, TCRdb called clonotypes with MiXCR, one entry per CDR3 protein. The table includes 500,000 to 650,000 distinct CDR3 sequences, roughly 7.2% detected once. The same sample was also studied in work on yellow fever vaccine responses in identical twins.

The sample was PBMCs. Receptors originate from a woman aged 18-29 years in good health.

As DNA, the CDR3 is TGCAGTGCTAGAGATCAAGCGGGGTTTTTATACGAGCAGTACGTC. It specifies CSARDQAGFLYEQYV. The chain is built from TRBV20-1 and TRBJ2-7; 7 nucleotides align to TRBD2. The CDR3 length is 15 residues. The V segment lost 0 bases and the J segment 4 bases; nucleotides outside the gene matches: 9. The germline V gene has CDR1 DFQATT and CDR2 SNEGSKA (reference sequence).

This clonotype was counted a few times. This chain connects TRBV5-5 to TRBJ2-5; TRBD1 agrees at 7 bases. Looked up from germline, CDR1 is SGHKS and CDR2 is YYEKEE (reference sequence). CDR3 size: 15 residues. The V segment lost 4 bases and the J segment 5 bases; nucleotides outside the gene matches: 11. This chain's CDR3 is CASSGITGVGETQYF. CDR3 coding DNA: TGTGCCAGCAGCGGGATAACAGGGGTGGGGGAGACCCAGTACTTC.

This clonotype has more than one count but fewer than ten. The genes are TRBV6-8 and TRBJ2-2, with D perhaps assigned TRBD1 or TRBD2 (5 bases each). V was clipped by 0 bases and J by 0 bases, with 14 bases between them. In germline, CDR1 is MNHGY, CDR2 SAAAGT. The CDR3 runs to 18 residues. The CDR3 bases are TGTGCCAGCAGTTACTCGATGGGGGAGTCCCCGAACACCGGGGAGCTGTTTTTT. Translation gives CASSYSMGESPNTGELFF.

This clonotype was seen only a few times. DNA for the CDR3: TGTGCCACCAGCAGAGACTCATTCGGGGAGCAGTACTTC. As protein: CATSRDSFGEQYF. This chain joins TRBV15 and TRBJ2-7, with D hard to call. The V end was cut by 0 bases, the J end by 7 bases, with 10 bases between. The V gene's germline CDR1 is LNHNV and CDR2 YYDKDF (reference sequence). There are 13 residues in the CDR3.

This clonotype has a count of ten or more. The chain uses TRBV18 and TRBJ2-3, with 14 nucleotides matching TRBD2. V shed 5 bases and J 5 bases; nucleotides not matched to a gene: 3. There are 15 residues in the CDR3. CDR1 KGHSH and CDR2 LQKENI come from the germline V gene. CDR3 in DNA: TGTGCCAGCTCATCCGGACTAGCGGGAGGAGATACGCAGTATTTT. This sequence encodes CASSSGLAGGDTQYF.

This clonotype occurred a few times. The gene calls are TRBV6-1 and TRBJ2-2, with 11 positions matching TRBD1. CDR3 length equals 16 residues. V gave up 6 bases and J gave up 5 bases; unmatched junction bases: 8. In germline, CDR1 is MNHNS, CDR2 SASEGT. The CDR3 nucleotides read TGTGCCAGCAGACCCGCCGGGACAGGGGGTACCGGGGAGCTGTTTTTT. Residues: CASRPAGTGGTGELFF.

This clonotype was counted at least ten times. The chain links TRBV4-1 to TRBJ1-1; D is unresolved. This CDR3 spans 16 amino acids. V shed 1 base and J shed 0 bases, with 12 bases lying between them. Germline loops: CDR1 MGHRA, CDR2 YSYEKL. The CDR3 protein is CASSQAHWPVNTEAFF. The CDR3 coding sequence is TGCGCCAGCAGCCAAGCCCACTGGCCGGTGAACACTGAAGCTTTCTTT.

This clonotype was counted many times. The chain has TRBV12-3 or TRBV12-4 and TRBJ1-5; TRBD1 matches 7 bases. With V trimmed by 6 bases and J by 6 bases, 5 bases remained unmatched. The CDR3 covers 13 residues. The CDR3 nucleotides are TGTGCCAGCAGACCGGACAGGTTTCAGCCCCAGCATTTT. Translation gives CASRPDRFQPQHF.

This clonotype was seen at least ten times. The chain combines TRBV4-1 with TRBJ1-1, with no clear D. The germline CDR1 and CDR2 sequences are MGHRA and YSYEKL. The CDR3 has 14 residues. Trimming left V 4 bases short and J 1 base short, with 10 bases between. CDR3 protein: CASSPNSGNTEAFF. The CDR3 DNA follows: TGCGCCAGCAGCCCTAACTCGGGGAACACTGAAGCTTTCTTT.

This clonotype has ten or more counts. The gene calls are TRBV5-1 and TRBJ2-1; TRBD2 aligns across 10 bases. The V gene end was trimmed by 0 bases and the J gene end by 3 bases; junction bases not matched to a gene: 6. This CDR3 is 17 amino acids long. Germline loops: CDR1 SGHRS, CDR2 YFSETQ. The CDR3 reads CASSLAASGSFYNEQFF. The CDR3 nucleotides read TGCGCCAGCAGCTTGGCGGCTAGCGGGAGTTTCTACAATGAGCAGTTCTTC.